These 20 T cell receptor beta chains were all obtained from the same sample, sequenced in a study of CD8+ T cells in alopecia areata (dated 2018 in TCRdb). Lesional scalp punch biopsies and peripheral blood were collected from alopecia areata patients. Receptor libraries were prepared by the immunoSEQ multiplex PCR assay. To provide template for TCR sequencing, every sample had RNA extracted and reverse transcribed into cDNA. TCRdb carries this immuneACCESS record with in-frame sequences only. Its versions omit some clonotypes, under half of them owing to an unresolved V gene in the studies checked, with the rest unexplained. The sample table shows 13,000 or so clones, and around 50% are seen once. The ten most abundant clones make up approximately 13% of the sample. Source material: skin. The receptors were sampled from a human donor with alopecia areata.

The rearrangement uses TRBV4-3 and TRBJ1-2; D possibly corresponds to TRBD1 (6 bases). Per the germline V gene, CDR1 is LGHNA and CDR2 is YSLEER. The CDR3 contains 15 residues. V was clipped by 0 bases and J by 4 bases, with 12 bases between them. CDR3 nucleotide sequence: TGCGCCAGCAGCCAAGATTACAGGGTGGGCTATGGCTACACCTTC. Its translation: CASSQDYRVGYGYTF.

CDR3 DNA: TGTGCCAGCAGCCTGACAGATAATTATGGCTACACCTTC. Its translation: CASSLTDNYGYTF. The V and J genes are TRBV28 and TRBJ1-2, with D possibly TRBD1 on 5 matching bases. V gave up 6 bases and J gave up 5 bases, with 13 bases separating them. CDR3 length equals 13 residues. Looked up from germline, CDR1 is MDHEN and CDR2 is SYDVKM.

This clone appeared a few times. Other DNA sequences in the sample encode the same CDR3. The chain links TRBV7-2 to TRBJ2-5; maybe TRBD2 (6 bases). The V gene lost 1 base and the J gene lost 5 bases, with 11 bases spanning the gap. CDR3 length: 14 residues. Germline-derived CDR1 and CDR2 are SGHTA and FQGNSA. DNA of the CDR3: TGTGCCAGCAGCTTAGGTTCGGCGGGGGAGACCCAGTACTTC. This sequence encodes CASSLGSAGETQYF. Variable domain in full (rest from reference TRBV7-2 and TRBJ2-5): GAGVSQSPSNKVTEKGKDVELRCDPISGHTALYWYRQSLGQGLEFLIYFQGNSAPDKSGLPSDRFSAERTGGSVSTLTIQRTQQEDSAVYLCASSLGSAGETQYFGPGTRLLVL.

The V gene is TRBV28, the J gene TRBJ2-7; D is possibly TRBD1 (5 bases). Germline lookup yields CDR1 MDHEN and CDR2 SYDVKM. V was trimmed by 3 bases and J by 6 bases, leaving 9 bases between them. The CDR3 runs 12 residues. This chain's CDR3 is CASSFGAFEQYF. The CDR3 DNA is TGTGCCAGCAGTTTTGGGGCGTTCGAGCAGTACTTC. The whole variable domain, filled in from reference TRBV28 and TRBJ2-7, reads DVKVTQSSRYLVKRTGEKVFLECVQDMDHENMFWYRQDPGLGLRLIYFSYDVKMKEKGDIPEGYSVSREKKERFSLILESASTNQTSMYLCASSFGAFEQYFGPGTRLTVT.

A note on this clone: The germline gene is not matched at one end of the junction; a read error may be the cause. The rearrangement links TRBV10-3 to TRBJ2-7; weak D call: TRBD2 (6 bases). The CDR3 is made up of 14 amino acids. Germline V lookup: CDR1 ENHRY, CDR2 SYGVKD. This CDR3 reads CASSYPRTTYEQYF. The CDR3 nucleotides are TGTGCCAGCAGTTACCCCCGGACTACTTACGAGCAGTACTTC.

This chain links TRBV30 with TRBJ2-1, with TRBD1 matching over 10 bases. The V segment lost 0 bases and the J segment 7 bases; nucleotides outside the gene matches: 6. The germline V gene has CDR1 GTSNPN and CDR2 SVGIG (reference sequence). The CDR3 sequence is 15 residues long. In nucleotides, the CDR3 is TGTGCCTGGAGTGTAACGGGACAGGGGTATAATGAGCAGTTCTTC. Protein product: CAWSVTGQGYNEQFF.

This rearrangement joins TRBV5-1 to TRBJ2-1; 10 positions agree with TRBD2. From germline, CDR1 is SGHRS and CDR2 YFSETQ. Germline trimming cut 0 bases from V and 9 bases from J; bases unmatched to any gene: 15. The length of the CDR3 is 18 residues. CDR3 region: CASSLAPGRTSGGGEQFF. CDR3 in DNA: TGCGCCAGCAGCTTGGCCCCAGGTAGGACTAGCGGAGGGGGTGAGCAGTTCTTC.

The chain recombines TRBV4-2 with TRBJ2-5, with 7 nucleotides matching TRBD2. V lost 0 bases to trimming and J lost 5 bases; unmatched junction nucleotides: 12. The CDR3 runs to 17 residues. The germline CDR1 and CDR2 sequences are LGHNA and YNFKEQ. CDR3 in amino acids: CASSQDGVQRGWETQYF. The DNA for the CDR3 is TGTGCCAGCAGCCAAGATGGGGTGCAGCGGGGATGGGAGACCCAGTACTTC.

This clone has only a few counts. The V call is TRBV21-1, the J call TRBJ2-7; TRBD2 is taken as the D call from the table, unchecked against the DNA. TRBV21-1 is deemed a pseudogene. CDR3 length: 14 residues. CDR3 in DNA: TGTGCCAGCAACGAGACTAGCGACTCCTACGAGCAGTACTTC. Encoded protein: CASNETSDSYEQYF.

The rearrangement joins TRBV2 to TRBJ2-3; 10 bases align to TRBD2. After removal of 8 bases from V and 4 bases from J, the junction contained 9 bases not matched to a gene. Germline CDR1 and CDR2: SNHLY and FYNNEI. The CDR3 spans 15 residues. The CDR3 nucleotides are TGTGCCAGCCGAGATAGCGGGAGGTGGGCAGATACGCAGTATTTT. Amino acid sequence: CASRDSGRWADTQYF.

This clone showed up just a few times. The chain links TRBV9 to TRBJ1-1; D is uncertain. The CDR3 totals 14 residues. Looked up from germline, CDR1 is SGDLS and CDR2 is YYNGEE. Trimming removed 3 bases at V and 1 base at J, with 10 bases between. The CDR3 DNA follows: TGTGCCAGCAGCGCTACTAGCGCGAACACTGAAGCTTTCTTT. It codes for CASSATSANTEAFF.

This chain uses TRBV18 with TRBJ2-5, with no clear D. The CDR3 runs to 13 residues. Germline CDR1 reads KGHSH; CDR2 reads LQKENI. V lost 2 bases, J lost 3 bases, and 7 bases lay in between. The CDR3 is CASSPEGKETQYF. CDR3 DNA: TGTGCCAGCTCACCAGAAGGGAAAGAGACCCAGTACTTC.

The V and J genes are TRBV7-2 and TRBJ1-2; TRBD1 matches at 7 bases. The ends lost 3 bases at V and 4 bases at J; junction bases unmatched: 5. Germline V gives CDR1 SGHTA, CDR2 FQGNSA. CDR3 length: 14 amino acids. CDR3 sequence reads: CASSLGDSLYGYTF. The CDR3 nucleotides are TGTGCCAGCAGCTTGGGGGACAGCCTCTATGGCTACACCTTC. Full variable domain (rest looked up from reference TRBV7-2 and TRBJ1-2): GAGVSQSPSNKVTEKGKDVELRCDPISGHTALYWYRQSLGQGLEFLIYFQGNSAPDKSGLPSDRFSAERTGGSVSTLTIQRTQQEDSAVYLCASSLGDSLYGYTFGSGTRLTVV.

The J gene is TRBJ2-3, the V gene TRBV7-2; weak D call: TRBD1 (6 bases). Germline V gene data show CDR1 as SGHTA and CDR2 as FQGNSA. The CDR3 is made up of 14 amino acids. V lost 5 bases and J lost 6, with 15 bases in between. The CDR3 DNA reads as TGTGCCAGCAGCCTCGGGACACCTACGGATACGCAGTATTTT. Translating gives CASSLGTPTDTQYF.

This clone was recorded a few times. The V and J genes are TRBV7-2 and TRBJ2-7, with D possibly TRBD2 on 6 matching bases. Germline V gene lookup returns CDR1 SGHTA and CDR2 FQGNSA. This CDR3 region has 15 residues. Trimming took off 1 base at V and 3 bases at J, with 13 bases between the two ends. The CDR3 DNA sequence: TGTGCCAGCAGCTTAGGGGGAGGCATTAGCTACGAGCAGTACTTC. Amino acid sequence: CASSLGGGISYEQYF. The whole variable domain, remainder taken from reference TRBV7-2 and TRBJ2-7, is GAGVSQSPSNKVTEKGKDVELRCDPISGHTALYWYRQSLGQGLEFLIYFQGNSAPDKSGLPSDRFSAERTGGSVSTLTIQRTQQEDSAVYLCASSLGGGISYEQYFGPGTRLTVT.

V usage is TRBV7-9 and J usage is TRBJ2-1; D may correspond to TRBD1 or TRBD2 (5 bases each). V was trimmed by 5 bases and J by 8 bases, leaving 22 bases between them. CDR1 is SEHNR and CDR2 is FQNEAQ in the germline V gene (reference sequence). The CDR3 sequence is 16 residues long. CDR3 DNA sequence: TGTGCCAGCAGCGAAACCGGGACCCCCACCCTAGATGAGCAGTTCTTC. Its protein is CASSETGTPTLDEQFF. Using reference TRBV7-9 and TRBJ2-1 for the parts outside the CDR3, the full variable domain is DTGVSQNPRHKITKRGQNVTFRCDPISEHNRLYWYRQTLGQGPEFLTYFQNEAQLEKSRLLSDRFSAERPKGSFSTLEIQRTEQGDSAMYLCASSETGTPTLDEQFFGPGTRLTVL.

The table lists this clone with a few counts. This CDR3 is CASSITEAYEQYF. The DNA of the CDR3 is TGCGCCAGCAGCATTACAGAGGCCTACGAGCAGTACTTC. This chain uses TRBV4-1 with TRBJ2-7; D remains unclear. The V end lost 5 bases, the J end lost 2 bases, and 10 bases lay between the germline ends. The CDR3 is made up of 13 amino acids. From germline, CDR1 is MGHRA and CDR2 YSYEKL.

Here the CDR3 reads CASSPRTSLENEQFF. The CDR3, as DNA: TGTGCCAGCTCACCGCGGACTAGTTTAGAGAATGAGCAGTTCTTC. The chain links TRBV18 to TRBJ2-1, with TRBD2 identical over 7 bases. The J segment lost 7 bases and the V segment lost 3 bases, leaving 9 bases of the junction unmatched. Per the germline V gene, CDR1 is KGHSH and CDR2 is LQKENI. The CDR3 runs 15 residues.

V is TRBV2 and J is TRBJ2-7; D possibly corresponds to TRBD1 (5 bases). The CDR3 has 16 residues. Germline V gene data show CDR1 as SNHLY and CDR2 as FYNNEI. Trimming pared 9 bases from V and 5 bases from J, leaving 26 bases between. The CDR3, as DNA: TGTGCCAGGGAAAACGCCGGGCCAGGGATCCTCCACGAGCAGTACTTC. Translated: CARENAGPGILHEQYF.

The rearrangement links TRBV9 to TRBJ2-2; D assignment may be TRBD1 or TRBD2 (5 bases each). The CDR3 has 15 amino acids. V was cut by 2 bases and J by 4 bases, with 12 bases left in between. Germline CDR1 reads SGDLS; CDR2 reads YYNGEE. The CDR3: CASSVRRETTGELFF. CDR3 sequence (DNA): TGTGCCAGCAGCGTCCGCAGGGAGACCACCGGGGAGCTGTTTTTT.